The clone carrying this T cell receptor (beta chain) has more than one count but fewer than ten. As yet, its antigen is unknown. As part of library construction, unique molecular identifiers were attached to individual cDNA molecules. Each CDR3 protein is one row after TCRdb ran MiXCR on the 5' RACE reads. The sample lists tens of thousands of distinct CDR3 sequences, roughly 6% occurring once. The sample belongs to a study of early T cells in non-severe SARS-CoV-2 infection. Study background: Sequencing was performed on bulk RNA from unsorted whole blood, leaving chains unpaired.

Whole-study results and caveats: Anti-spike CD8 responses were favored in VDJdb matching, and private and CD4 specificities were missed.

Trimming pared 2 bases from V and 4 bases from J, leaving 5 bases between. Germline loops: CDR1 GTSNPN, CDR2 SVGIG (reference sequence). The CDR3 consists of 11 residues. The V call is TRBV30, the J call TRBJ1-1; D uncertain. Material: whole blood, obtained at baseline. This TCR came from an adult who was a healthcare worker with PCR-confirmed SARS-CoV-2 infection or an uninfected control (not recorded which). For the CDR3, the DNA is TGTGCCTGGAGTTCCTTCACTGAAGCTTTCTTT. Translated, it gives CAWSSFTEAFF. The variable domain in full, with the rest retrieved from reference TRBV30 and TRBJ1-1, is SQTIHQWPATLVQPVGSPLSLECTVEGTSNPNLYWYRQAAGRGLQLLFYSVGIGQISSEVPQNLSASRPQDRQFILSSKKLLLSDSGFYLCAWSSFTEAFFGQGTRLTVV.